These T cell receptor beta chains were read from a single sample in a study of T cells after yellow fever vaccination. Via MiXCR, TCRdb re-called the 5' RACE reads, giving one row per CDR3 protein. The sample carries more than 15,000 distinct CDR3 sequences, less than 5% recorded once. Source: PBMCs, either bulk or a sorted T-cell subset (CD4+, CD8+, memory, or dextramer-sorted; not recorded which), taken 15 days after the yellow fever booster vaccination. The receptor set was obtained from a young man who received the YFV17D yellow fever vaccine. Each CDR3 is given with its conserved first and last residue. The D gene is left open where the match is weak. Part of the rows lack a size; the others show once, few, many or a class for expanded clones.

abundance	v_gene	d_gene	j_gene	CDR3aa
many	TRBV7-2	TRBD2	TRBJ2-5	CASSLMAGGVKETQYF
medium-sized	TRBV29-1	-	TRBJ2-1	CSVAQRQGGDEQFF
medium-sized	TRBV21-1	-	TRBJ2-3	CASSKVTREGPDTQYF
medium-sized	TRBV5-1	TRBD2	TRBJ2-1	CASSSGTSGRDNEQFF
many	TRBV7-9	-	TRBJ2-1	CASSLGMGYRNEQFF
many	TRBV29-1	TRBD1	TRBJ2-1	CSAGTVYDEQFF
many	TRBV5-1	TRBD1	TRBJ2-2	CASSDGTVETGELFF
many	TRBV4-2	TRBD2	TRBJ2-7	CASSQGSSGSDEQYF
many	TRBV5-6	-	TRBJ2-6	CASSFGSGANVLTF
many	TRBV30	-	TRBJ1-5	CAWSVLADNQPQHF
many	TRBV4-2	-	TRBJ2-3	CASSQVGEVDTQYF
medium-sized	TRBV5-1	-	TRBJ2-3	CASSFRGETDTQYF
many	TRBV4-2	TRBD2	TRBJ2-7	CASSQSVAGFEQYF
many	TRBV6-5	TRBD2	TRBJ2-2	CASSYLASGRTNTGELFF
many	TRBV7-2	-	TRBJ2-7	CASSLVPGSRLPGEQYF
many	TRBV12-3/TRBV12-4	TRBD2	TRBJ2-3	CASSLLRAGAGDTQYF
many	TRBV5-1	-	TRBJ1-4	CASSLGQNNEKLFF
many	TRBV10-2	-	TRBJ1-1	CASSDEGWTEAFF
few	TRBV18	TRBD2	TRBJ2-5	CASSPPELAGETQYF
many	TRBV19	-	TRBJ2-2	CASSLGDTGELFF
many	TRBV7-9	-	TRBJ1-2	CASSLAGDPRSDGYTF
many	TRBV18	TRBD1	TRBJ2-7	CASSPGTALYEQYF
many	TRBV11-2	-	TRBJ2-3	CASSPRTITDTQYF
many	TRBV5-1	-	TRBJ2-1	CASSLVSGSHNEQFF
many	TRBV7-9	-	TRBJ1-2	CASSRDRGLIYTF
many	TRBV5-1	-	TRBJ2-7	CASSFRGGYEQYF
many	TRBV7-9	-	TRBJ2-1	CASSNPTNNEQFF
many	TRBV9	-	TRBJ2-2	CASSAHPTSNTGELFF
many	TRBV12-5	-	TRBJ1-5	CASGLGSGPQHF
many	TRBV6-5	TRBD2	TRBJ2-4	CASTVFPPGRSAKNIQYF
many	TRBV20-1	-	TRBJ2-5	CSASGSETQYF
many	TRBV5-1	TRBD2	TRBJ2-1	CASLAGPSYNEQFF
many	TRBV3-1	-	TRBJ2-1	CASSPVMAKSYNEQFF
-	TRBV20-1	-	TRBJ1-4	CCARGKVPHFGNEKLFF
many	TRBV27	TRBD2	TRBJ2-1	CASSSLADLAGEQFF
many	TRBV7-2	TRBD2	TRBJ2-5	CASSLAALAGAQYF
many	TRBV9	-	TRBJ2-4	CASSERPSGLAKNIQYF
many	TRBV23-1	-	TRBJ1-4	CASSLGGLGEKLFF
medium-sized	TRBV7-9	-	TRBJ2-7	CASSPPGVPYEQYF
-	TRBV5-1	-	TRBJ2-1	CASSFTGSNNEQFF
many	TRBV7-9	-	TRBJ2-1	CASSLAPLENHNEQFF